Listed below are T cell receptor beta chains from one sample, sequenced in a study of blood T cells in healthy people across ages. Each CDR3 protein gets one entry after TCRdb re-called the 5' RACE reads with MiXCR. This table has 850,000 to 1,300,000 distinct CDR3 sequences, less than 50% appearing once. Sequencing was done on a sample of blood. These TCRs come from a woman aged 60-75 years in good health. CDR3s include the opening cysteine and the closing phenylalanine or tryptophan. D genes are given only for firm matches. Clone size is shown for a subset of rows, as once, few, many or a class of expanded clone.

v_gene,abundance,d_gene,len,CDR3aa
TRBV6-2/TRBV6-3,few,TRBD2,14,CASRRAGSTDTQYF
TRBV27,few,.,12,CASSPTNRNYTF
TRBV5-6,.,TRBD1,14,CASKTTGENTEAFF
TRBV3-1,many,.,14,CASSQEHTVGGYTF
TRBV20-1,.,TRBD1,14,CSASRTGGHTEAFF
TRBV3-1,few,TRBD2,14,CASSQVASGGEQFF
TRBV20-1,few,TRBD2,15,CSARDTGTKNYEQYF
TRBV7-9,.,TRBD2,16,CASSLGASGSLYEQFF
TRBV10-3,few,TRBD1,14,CAISGGQGNQPQHF
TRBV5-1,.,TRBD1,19,CASSLRQGAFDSGANVLTF
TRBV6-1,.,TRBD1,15,CASSHGQGNTGELFF
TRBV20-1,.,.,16,CSARVLQGENTGELFF
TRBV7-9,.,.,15,CASSSGTKAKNIQYF
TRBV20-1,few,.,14,CSASLDGQQYEQYF
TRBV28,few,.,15,CATALGRGLQETQYF
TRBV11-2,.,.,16,CASSPQGIRSYNEQYF
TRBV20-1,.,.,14,CRARANDQLGEQFF
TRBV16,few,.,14,CASSQYGGNQPQHF
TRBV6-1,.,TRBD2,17,CASSGLAGTPASYEQYF
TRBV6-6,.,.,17,CAGSYSGHEGSTDTQYF
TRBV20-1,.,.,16,CSARDIGGNIPYEQYF
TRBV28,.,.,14,CASSVTGSNSPLHF
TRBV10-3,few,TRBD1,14,CAIMGTGNTYEQYF
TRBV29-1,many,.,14,CSERKIRGSGELFF
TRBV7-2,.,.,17,CASSLVPGEGSYNEQFF
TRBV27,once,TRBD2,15,CASSLLAGEAGELFF
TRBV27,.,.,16,CASRLSWTGKNQPQHF
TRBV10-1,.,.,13,CASSARPNTEAFF
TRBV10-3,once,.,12,CAIRPAGEEAFF